These T cell receptor beta chains were read from a single sample in a study of blood T cell repertoires in COVID-19. The repertoire was sequenced with immunoSEQ multiplex PCR; TCRdb's copy has only in-frame clones and lacks some. The sample holds over 100,000 clones, around nine tenths seen once. The sequenced sample was peripheral blood. All receptors come from a man aged 60 to 75 with COVID-19, enrolled during active disease. The CDR3 runs from the conserved cysteine through the conserved F or W. The D gene is left open where the match is weak. Clone size is stated in some rows and not others, as once, few, many or a class when expanded.

CASSYSQGTEAFF	TGTGCCAGCAGTTACAGTCAGGGGACTGAAGCTTTCTTT	TRBV6-5	TRBJ1-1	.	.
CASSSVQGKHTSGNTIYF	TGTGCCAGCAGCTCAGTACAGGGAAAACACACCTCTGGAAACACCATATATTTT	TRBV9	TRBJ1-3	.	.
CASSLNAGGLETQYF	TGTGCCAGCAGCCTGAACGCAGGGGGACTAGAGACCCAGTACTTC	TRBV7-6	TRBJ2-5	.	.
CASTYSPTAFYGYTF	TGTGCCAGTACCTACTCCCCTACCGCCTTCTATGGCTACACCTTC	TRBV19	TRBJ1-2	.	.
CASSLAGNSGQPQHF	TGCGCCAGCAGCTTGGCCGGGAATTCAGGTCAGCCCCAGCATTTT	TRBV5-1	TRBJ1-5	.	.
CATSRGDRGLENIQYF	TGTGCCACCAGCAGAGGGGACAGGGGGTTGGAAAACATTCAGTACTTC	TRBV15	TRBJ2-4	TRBD1	once
CAIMGQGKDTGELFF	TGTGCCATCATGGGACAGGGTAAAGACACCGGGGAGCTGTTTTTT	TRBV10-3	TRBJ2-2	TRBD1	few
CASRGGLAVNTEAFF	TGTGCCAGCAGGGGGGGGCTGGCCGTGAACACTGAAGCTTTCTTT	TRBV6-5	TRBJ1-1	.	.
CASSLGPSRDQPQHF	TGTGCCAGCAGTTTGGGGCCCTCCCGGGATCAGCCCCAGCATTTT	TRBV7-2	TRBJ1-5	.	.
CASSLSPAGEKLFF	TGTGCCAGCAGCTTGTCCCCGGCGGGCGAAAAACTGTTTTTT	TRBV5-4	TRBJ1-4	.	.
CASSEGGSGRGNQPQHF	TGTGCCAGCAGTGAAGGGGGGTCCGGCAGGGGAAATCAGCCCCAGCATTTT	TRBV6-1	TRBJ1-5	.	few